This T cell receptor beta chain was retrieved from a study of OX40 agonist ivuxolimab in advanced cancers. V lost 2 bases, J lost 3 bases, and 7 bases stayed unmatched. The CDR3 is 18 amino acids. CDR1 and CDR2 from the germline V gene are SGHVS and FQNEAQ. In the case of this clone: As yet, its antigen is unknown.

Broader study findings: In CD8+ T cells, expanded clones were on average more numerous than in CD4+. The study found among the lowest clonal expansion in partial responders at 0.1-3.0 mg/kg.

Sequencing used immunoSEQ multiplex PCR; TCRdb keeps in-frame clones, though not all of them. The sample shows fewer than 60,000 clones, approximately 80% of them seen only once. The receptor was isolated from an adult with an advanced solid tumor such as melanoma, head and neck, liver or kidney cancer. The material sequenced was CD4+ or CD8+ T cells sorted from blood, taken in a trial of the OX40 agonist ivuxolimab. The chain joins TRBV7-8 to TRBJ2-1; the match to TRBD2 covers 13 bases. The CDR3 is CASSLRTSGSTGYNEQFF. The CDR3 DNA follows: TGTGCCAGCAGCTTACGGACTAGCGGGAGTACTGGCTACAATGAGCAGTTCTTC.